A single sample gave rise to the 4 T cell receptor beta chains below, sequenced in a study of OX40 agonist ivuxolimab in advanced cancers. Some clones are missing from TCRdb's copy, which holds only in-frame ones; the method was immunoSEQ multiplex PCR. The sample holds 150,000 to 180,000 clones, 94% seen once. The sample consisted of CD4+ or CD8+ T cells sorted from blood, taken in a trial of the OX40 agonist ivuxolimab. These receptors all come from an adult with an advanced solid tumor such as melanoma, head and neck, liver or kidney cancer.

This clone was picked up one time. In nucleotides, the CDR3 is TGTGCCAGCAGCTTGGTGGACGGGAGGGGGCCCGGCACTGAAGCTTTCTTT. As protein: CASSLVDGRGPGTEAFF. The genes are TRBV5-6 and TRBJ1-1; 7 positions match TRBD1. The V gene's germline CDR1 is SGHDT and CDR2 YYEEEE. V lost 0 bases, J lost 4 bases, and 12 bases stayed unmatched. The CDR3 is made up of 17 amino acids.

V is TRBV7-2 and J is TRBJ1-6; 7 bases are a match to TRBD1. This CDR3 has 16 residues. CDR1 is SGHTA and CDR2 is FQGNSA in the germline V gene. Trimming at V came to 0 bases and at J to 9 bases, leaving 8 bases not matched to a gene. In DNA, the CDR3 is TGTGCCAGCAGCTTAGCATGGGGACAGTCTATTTCACCCCTCCACTTT. This encodes CASSLAWGQSISPLHF.

The chain joins TRBV7-2 to TRBJ1-3; the D is unclear. Trimming shortened V by 0 bases and J by 5 bases, and 8 bases separated the two germline ends. CDR3 size: 14 residues. CDR1 and CDR2 from the germline V gene are SGHTA and FQGNSA. CDR3 region: CASSLATARNTIYF. The DNA for the CDR3 is TGTGCCAGCAGCTTAGCCACAGCCAGAAACACCATATATTTT.

The genes are TRBV5-7 and TRBJ1-4; tentatively, D is TRBD1 (6 bases). TRBV5-7 is assigned to the ORF class and has an uncertain function. This CDR3 spans 14 amino acids. V lost 4 bases and J 12 bases, leaving 19 bases between the germline ends. Here the CDR3 DNA reads TGTGCCAGCAGCCGGGGGCGCCGCCGGTGGGAACTGTTTTTT. This encodes CASSRGRRRWELFF.